This T cell receptor (beta chain) was sequenced in a study of blood T cells in healthy people across ages. Whole-study context: About one barcoded beta molecule per two T cells was captured by template switching.

Sample-barcoded 5' priming and a J-beta primer mix drove a second PCR of about 6 to 11 cycles. Each single sample gave us at least 2.5 million CDR3-containing paired-end reads. MiXCR, run by TCRdb on the 5' RACE reads, gives a single entry per CDR3 protein. The data hold roughly 650,000 distinct CDR3 sequences, with roughly 30% observed a single time. General observations from the study: Per-million-T-cell TCR beta diversity fell roughly linearly with age.

At least ten counts were recorded for this clonotype. The target antigen is unknown. After removal of 3 bases from V and 2 bases from J, the junction contained 11 bases not matched to a gene. Germline CDR1 is SGHRS and CDR2 is YFSETQ. The CDR3 runs to 16 residues. The authors extracted at least 5.5 micrograms of total RNA per sample. The chain couples TRBV5-1 to TRBJ2-7; 7 bases map to TRBD1. This TCR derives from a woman aged 80 or over in good health. The sequencing sample was made of blood. CDR3 sequence: CASSWRPGQIAYEQYF. CDR3 nucleotides: TGCGCCAGCAGCTGGAGACCGGGACAGATCGCCTACGAGCAGTACTTC.